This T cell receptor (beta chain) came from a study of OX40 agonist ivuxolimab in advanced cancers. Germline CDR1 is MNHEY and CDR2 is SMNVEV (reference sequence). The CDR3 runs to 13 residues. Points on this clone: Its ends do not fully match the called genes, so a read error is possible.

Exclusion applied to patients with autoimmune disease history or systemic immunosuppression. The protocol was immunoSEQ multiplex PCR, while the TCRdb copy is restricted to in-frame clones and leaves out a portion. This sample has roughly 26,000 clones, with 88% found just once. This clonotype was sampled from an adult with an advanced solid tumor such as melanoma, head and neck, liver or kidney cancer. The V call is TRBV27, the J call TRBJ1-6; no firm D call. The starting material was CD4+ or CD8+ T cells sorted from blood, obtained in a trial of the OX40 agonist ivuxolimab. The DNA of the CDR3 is TGTGCCAGCAGTTTATCCTCTAATTCACCCCTCCACTTT. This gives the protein CASSLSSNSPLHF.